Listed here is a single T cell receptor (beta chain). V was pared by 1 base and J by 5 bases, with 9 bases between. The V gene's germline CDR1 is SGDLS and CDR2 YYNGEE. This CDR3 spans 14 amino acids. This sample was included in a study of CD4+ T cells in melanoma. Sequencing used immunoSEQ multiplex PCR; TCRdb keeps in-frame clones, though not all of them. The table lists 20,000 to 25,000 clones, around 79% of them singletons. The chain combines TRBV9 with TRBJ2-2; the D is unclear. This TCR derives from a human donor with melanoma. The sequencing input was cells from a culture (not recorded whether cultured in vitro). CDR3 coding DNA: TGTGCCAGCAGCGTAAGAAGGGATACCGGGGAGCTGTTTTTT. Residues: CASSVRRDTGELFF.